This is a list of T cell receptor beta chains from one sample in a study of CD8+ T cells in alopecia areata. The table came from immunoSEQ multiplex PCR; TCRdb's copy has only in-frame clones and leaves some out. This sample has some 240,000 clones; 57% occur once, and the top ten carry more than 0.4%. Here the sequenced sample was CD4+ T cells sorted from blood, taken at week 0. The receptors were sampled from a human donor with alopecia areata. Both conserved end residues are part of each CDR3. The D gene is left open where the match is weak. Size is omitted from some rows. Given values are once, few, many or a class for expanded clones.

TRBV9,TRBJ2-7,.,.,CASSDRITYEQYF,TGTGCCAGCAGCGACAGAATCACCTACGAGCAGTACTTC
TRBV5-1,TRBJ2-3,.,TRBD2,CASQRLAGPDTQYF,TGCGCCAGCCAACGACTAGCGGGGCCAGATACGCAGTATTTT
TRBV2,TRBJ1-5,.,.,CASSEGGFNQPQHF,TGTGCCAGCAGTGAAGGGGGGTTCAATCAGCCCCAGCATTTT
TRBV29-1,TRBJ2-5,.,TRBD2,CSVEGEGSGGETQYF,TGCAGCGTTGAAGGGGAAGGGTCGGGAGGAGAGACCCAGTACTTC
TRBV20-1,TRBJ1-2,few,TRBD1,CSVQGNGYTF,TGCAGTGTACAGGGGAATGGCTACACCTTC
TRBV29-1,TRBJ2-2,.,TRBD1,CSAPTGVTGELFF,TGCAGCGCACCGACAGGGGTCACCGGGGAGCTGTTTTTT
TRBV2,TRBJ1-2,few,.,CASSEQETYGYTF,TGTGCCAGCAGTGAACAGGAGACCTATGGCTACACCTTC
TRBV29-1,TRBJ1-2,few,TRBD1,CSVTQGDYGYTF,TGCAGCGTTACACAGGGGGACTATGGCTACACCTTC
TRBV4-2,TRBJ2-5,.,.,CASSPAGGEGEETQYF,TGTGCCAGCAGCCCCGCCGGCGGTGAGGGGGAGGAGACCCAGTACTTC
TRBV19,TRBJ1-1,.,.,CASTGGASLNTEAFF,TGTGCCAGCACAGGAGGGGCCTCATTGAACACTGAAGCTTTCTTT
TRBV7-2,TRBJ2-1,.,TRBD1,CASSYRQGSYNEQFF,TGTGCCAGCAGCTACAGACAGGGTTCCTACAATGAGCAGTTCTTC
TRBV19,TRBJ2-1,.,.,CASSIGGGDEQFF,TGTGCCAGTAGTATTGGCGGGGGCGATGAGCAGTTCTTC
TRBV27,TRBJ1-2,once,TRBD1,CASSFALGGGYGYTF,TGTGCCAGCAGTTTCGCCTTAGGGGGCGGCTATGGCTACACCTTC
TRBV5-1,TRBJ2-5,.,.,CASSAKQGQETQYF,TGCGCCAGCAGCGCCAAACAGGGCCAAGAGACCCAGTACTTC
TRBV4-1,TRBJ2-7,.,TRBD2,CASSKLPGLQDSYEQYF,TGCGCCAGCAGCAAACTCCCGGGACTACAAGACTCCTACGAGCAGTACTTC
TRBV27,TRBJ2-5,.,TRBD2,CASSSGTYQETQYF,TGTGCCAGCAGTAGCGGGACGTACCAAGAGACCCAGTACTTC
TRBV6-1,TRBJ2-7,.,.,CATRGGLGSGHEQYF,TGTGCCACCAGGGGAGGTTTGGGATCGGGGCACGAGCAGTACTTC
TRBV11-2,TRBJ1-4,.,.,CASKGQTHRPEKLFF,TGTGCCAGCAAAGGACAAACACACAGGCCTGAAAAACTGTTTTTT
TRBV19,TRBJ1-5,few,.,CASSKGFGQPQHF,TGTGCCAGCTCCAAGGGGTTCGGTCAGCCCCAGCATTTT
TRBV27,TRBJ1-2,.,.,CASSLSGSGANYGYTF,TGTGCCAGCAGTTTATCGGGGTCCGGCGCTAACTATGGCTACACCTTC
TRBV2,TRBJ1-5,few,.,CASSDRGYTQPQHF,TGTGCCAGCAGTGACAGGGGTTATACCCAGCCCCAGCATTTT
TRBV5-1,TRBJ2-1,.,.,CASSLKAEGGSEQFF,TGCGCCAGCAGCTTGAAAGCGGAGGGTGGGAGTGAGCAGTTCTTC
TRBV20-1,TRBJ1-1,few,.,CSAQADEAFF,TGCAGCGCCCAGGCCGATGAAGCTTTCTTT
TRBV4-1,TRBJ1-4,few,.,CASSQAVSTDEKLFF,TGCGCCAGCAGCCAAGCAGTTTCGACGGATGAAAAACTGTTTTTT
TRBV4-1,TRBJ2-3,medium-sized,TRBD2,CASSRSGLAGGGTDTQYF,TGCGCCAGCAGCCGGTCAGGACTAGCGGGAGGCGGCACAGATACGCAGTATTTT
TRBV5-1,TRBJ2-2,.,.,CASSLSQGNTGELFF,TGCGCCAGCAGCTTAAGTCAGGGGAACACCGGGGAGCTGTTTTTT
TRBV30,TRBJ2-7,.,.,CAWSVLHEQYF,TGTGCCTGGAGTGTACTCCACGAGCAGTACTTC
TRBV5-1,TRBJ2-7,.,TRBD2,CASSFPGLAGTYEQYF,TGCGCCAGCAGCTTCCCGGGACTAGCGGGAACCTACGAGCAGTACTTC
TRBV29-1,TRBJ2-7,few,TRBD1,CSVEGGGNEQYF,TGCAGCGTTGAAGGAGGGGGCAACGAGCAGTACTTC
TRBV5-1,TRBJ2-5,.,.,CASSFPRAEETQYF,TGCGCCAGCAGCTTCCCAAGGGCGGAAGAGACCCAGTACTTC
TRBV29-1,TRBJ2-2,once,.,CSVERPRLAGELFF,TGCAGCGTTGAACGGCCCAGGTTGGCCGGGGAGCTGTTTTTT
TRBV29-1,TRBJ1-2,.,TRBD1,CSVEDQSTGTLRGYTF,TGCAGCGTTGAAGACCAATCGACAGGGACTCTTCGTGGCTACACCTTC
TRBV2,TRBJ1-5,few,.,CASSYTSGFQPQHF,TGTGCCAGCAGTTATACCTCAGGGTTTCAGCCCCAGCATTTT
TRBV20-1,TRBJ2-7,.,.,CSADGTSRQYF,TGCAGTGCTGACGGGACATCTCGTCAGTACTTC
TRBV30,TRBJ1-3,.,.,CARKGPGNTIYF,TGTGCCCGTAAGGGGCCTGGAAACACCATATATTTT
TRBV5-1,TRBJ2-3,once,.,CASGNLEADTQYF,TGCGCCAGCGGTAACCTAGAGGCAGATACGCAGTATTTT
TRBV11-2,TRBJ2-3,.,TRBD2,CASSLLAGGTDTQYF,TGTGCCAGCAGCTTACTAGCGGGGGGCACAGATACGCAGTATTTT
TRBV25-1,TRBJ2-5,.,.,CASSEYFGGRATQYF,TGTGCCAGCAGTGAATATTTTGGTGGCCGGGCGACCCAGTACTTC
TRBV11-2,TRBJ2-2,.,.,CASSSNGGSGAGELFF,TGTGCCAGCAGCTCCAACGGAGGTAGTGGTGCCGGGGAGCTGTTTTTT
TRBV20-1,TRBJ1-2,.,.,CSARDFYGYTF,TGCAGTGCTAGAGATTTCTATGGCTACACCTTC
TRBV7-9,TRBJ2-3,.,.,CASSLVLGGTTDTQYF,TGTGCCAGCAGCTTAGTTCTTGGCGGAACCACAGATACGCAGTATTTT
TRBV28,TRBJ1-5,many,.,CASATVLGGSNQPQHF,TGTGCCAGCGCCACCGTCTTAGGGGGGAGCAATCAGCCCCAGCATTTT
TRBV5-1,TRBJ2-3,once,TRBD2,CASIILAGGTDTQYF,TGCGCCAGCATTATACTAGCGGGAGGCACAGATACGCAGTATTTT
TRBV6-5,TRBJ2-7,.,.,CASSYSAGASYEQYF,TGTGCCAGCAGTTACTCGGCAGGCGCCTCCTACGAGCAGTACTTC
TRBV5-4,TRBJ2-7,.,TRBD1,CASNVGQGTSYEQYF,TGTGCCAGCAACGTAGGACAGGGGACATCCTACGAGCAGTACTTC
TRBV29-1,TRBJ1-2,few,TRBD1,CSTGGFDYGYTF,TGCAGCACAGGGGGGTTCGACTATGGCTACACCTTC
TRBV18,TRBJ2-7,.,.,CASSPSGDGSYEQYF,TGTGCCAGCTCACCATCGGGGGACGGATCCTACGAGCAGTACTTC
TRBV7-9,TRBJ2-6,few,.,CASITSRVLGANVLTF,TGTGCCAGCATCACAAGTCGAGTCTTGGGGGCCAACGTCCTGACTTTC
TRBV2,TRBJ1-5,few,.,CASSPRGGITQPQHF,TGTGCCAGCAGTCCCCGGGGGGGAATAACTCAGCCCCAGCATTTT
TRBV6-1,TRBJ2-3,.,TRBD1,CASPQGAGDTQYF,TGTGCCAGCCCTCAGGGGGCAGGAGATACGCAGTATTTT
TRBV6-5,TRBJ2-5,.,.,CASRQGTGRETQYF,TGTGCCAGCAGACAAGGCACAGGGCGAGAGACCCAGTACTTC